The rows below give T cell receptor beta chains drawn from one sample of a study of T cell repertoires in cytomegalovirus infection. TCRdb re-derived calls from the reads in MiXCR, one entry per CDR3 protein. The table lists about 130,000 distinct CDR3 sequences, roughly 8.2% of them singletons. The source material was PBMCs. These receptors originate from a human donor in good health (CMV status not recorded). Some clones in this sample may be carry-over from other donors' samples. Both conserved end residues are part of each CDR3. D genes are given only for firm matches. Size is omitted from some rows. Given values are once, few, many or a class for expanded clones.

cdr3_nt	cdr3_aa	d_call	v_call	j_call	clone_size
TGTGCCAGCAGTTTAAACCCCGCCAGGGCTTACTATGGCTACACCTTC	CASSLNPARAYYGYTF	-	TRBV28	TRBJ1-2	many
TGTGCCACCAGCAGAGAGAATAGGCGAGATGGCTACACCTTC	CATSRENRRDGYTF	-	TRBV15	TRBJ1-2	few
TGTGCCAGCAGCCCCGGACAGGGCGAGCAGTACTTC	CASSPGQGEQYF	TRBD1	TRBV5-4	TRBJ2-7	many
TGTGCCAGCAGCTTATCCGCAGGGCAGGGTACTGAAGCTTTCTTT	CASSLSAGQGTEAFF	-	TRBV7-9	TRBJ1-1	many
TGCGCCAGCAGCGGGACAGATCAAGAGACCCAGTACTTC	CASSGTDQETQYF	TRBD1	TRBV5-1	TRBJ2-5	-
TGTGCCACCAGCAGAGATCTACGCGGTGGAGTGGCCTATGGCTACACCTTC	CATSRDLRGGVAYGYTF	-	TRBV15	TRBJ1-2	-
TGTGCCAGCAGTGAAGGGGGCCTAGCGGGGGTGAGTCCCTACGAGCAGTACTTC	CASSEGGLAGVSPYEQYF	TRBD2	TRBV2	TRBJ2-7	many
TGTGCCAGCAGTGGCCCCCCCCCCAATGAGCAGTTCTTC	CASSGPPPNEQFF	-	TRBV7-2	TRBJ2-1	many
TGCAGTGCTAGAGTTACACAGGGGGTTCGCAATCAGCCCCAGCATTTT	CSARVTQGVRNQPQHF	TRBD1	TRBV20-1	TRBJ1-5	many
TGTGCCAGCAGCTTACCCGGGAATACCTACAATGAGCAGTTCTTC	CASSLPGNTYNEQFF	-	TRBV7-2	TRBJ2-1	many
TGTGCCAGTAGTACTCTCGGGTCCGAGCAGTACTTC	CASSTLGSEQYF	-	TRBV19	TRBJ2-7	many
TGTGCCAGCAGCTTACGTGGGGTTGGTTCGTTGGAGACCCAGTACTTC	CASSLRGVGSLETQYF	-	TRBV7-2	TRBJ2-5	many
TGTGCCAGCAGCTCCGGGGGGTCGAATCAGCCCCAGCATTTT	CASSSGGSNQPQHF	-	TRBV7-9	TRBJ1-5	many
TGTGCCACCAGCCGGGACCGGGACAGCTACAATGAGCAGTTCTTC	CATSRDRDSYNEQFF	TRBD1	TRBV15	TRBJ2-1	-
TGTGCCAGCAGTCGCGACAGAAATAATGAAAAACTGTTTTTT	CASSRDRNNEKLFF	-	TRBV12-3/TRBV12-4	TRBJ1-4	many
TGTGCCAGCAGCTTAGATCAGGGAGCGCGAACTGAAGCTTTCTTT	CASSLDQGARTEAFF	-	TRBV7-2	TRBJ1-1	many
TGTGCCAGCACGGACAGGCTTAGCTCCTACGAGCAGTACTTC	CASTDRLSSYEQYF	TRBD1	TRBV28	TRBJ2-7	many
TGCGTGGGGACAGGATGGGATGAGCAGTTCTTC	CVGTGWDEQFF	TRBD1	TRBV29-1	TRBJ2-1	many
TGTGCCAGCAGCCGGACAGGGGGCACTGAAGCTTTCTTT	CASSRTGGTEAFF	TRBD1	TRBV7-9	TRBJ1-1	many
TGTGCCAGCAGTGAAGCCCCCCCGCAGGTTGGGATTTACGAGCAGTACTTC	CASSEAPPQVGIYEQYF	-	TRBV2	TRBJ2-7	many
TGTGCCAGCAGTTTAAATGGCAATAATTCACCCCTCCACTTT	CASSLNGNNSPLHF	-	TRBV12-3/TRBV12-4	TRBJ1-6	many
TGTGCCAGCAGTCCCGGGGGCGAGATTTCTGGAAACACCATATATTTT	CASSPGGEISGNTIYF	-	TRBV28	TRBJ1-3	many
TGTGCCAGCAGTGCGGCCGGGTCCGCTGGAGATACGCAGTATTTT	CASSAAGSAGDTQYF	-	TRBV2	TRBJ2-3	few
TGTGCCAGCAGTCCTGGAATGACAGGGGTGAACACTGAAGCTTTCTTT	CASSPGMTGVNTEAFF	TRBD1	TRBV28	TRBJ1-1	many
TGTGCCACCAGTTCGGCAGCTCTGGGAAAGAATGAGCAGTTCTTC	CATSSAALGKNEQFF	-	TRBV24-1	TRBJ2-1	many
TGTGCCAGCAGTTTAGGGACAGGGGGAGCCGGGGAGCTGTTTTTT	CASSLGTGGAGELFF	TRBD1	TRBV27	TRBJ2-2	-
TGTGCCAGCGGATATACAGGCCCTGGCTACACCTTC	CASGYTGPGYTF	-	TRBV7-2	TRBJ1-2	many
TGTGCCAGCAGCCGACCCGGGACGGACCAAGAGACCCAGTACTTC	CASSRPGTDQETQYF	-	TRBV28	TRBJ2-5	many
TGTGCCAGCCGCCCTAGCGGGGGGGCGGGAGATACGCAGTATTTT	CASRPSGGAGDTQYF	TRBD2	TRBV28	TRBJ2-3	many
TGCGCCAGCAGCGAACGGACAGGGGGCGTCAACAATGAGCAGTTCTTC	CASSERTGGVNNEQFF	TRBD1	TRBV5-1	TRBJ2-1	few
TGTGCCAGCAACCCATCAAAGTTCTTC	CASNPSKFF	-	TRBV7-9	TRBJ2-1	-
TGCAGCGTTGAACCCTACAATGAGCAGTTCTTC	CSVEPYNEQFF	-	TRBV29-1	TRBJ2-1	-
TGTGCCAGCAGCTCCGATCATGAGCAGTTCTTC	CASSSDHEQFF	-	TRBV11-3	TRBJ2-1	many
TGTGCCAGCTCACCACTTCTAGCGGACTACAATGAGCAGTTCTTC	CASSPLLADYNEQFF	TRBD2	TRBV18	TRBJ2-1	few
TGTGCCAGCAGCTTGGGGGGATACTGGACGGCGGAACATACCTACGAGCAGTACTTC	CASSLGGYWTAEHTYEQYF	-	TRBV7-6	TRBJ2-7	many
TGTGCCAGCAGCTTAGTAAAGGTGCATGAGCAGTTCTTC	CASSLVKVHEQFF	-	TRBV7-2	TRBJ2-1	many
TGTGCCAGCAGCCCGGGACAGGGGGCTTTTACTCTCCACTTT	CASSPGQGAFTLHF	TRBD1	TRBV6-5	TRBJ1-6	many
TGCAGTGCTAGAGGGTCTAGCGGGGGGACCTACAATGAGCAGTTCTTC	CSARGSSGGTYNEQFF	TRBD2	TRBV20-1	TRBJ2-1	-
TGTGCCAGCACCACTAACGCTCTGGGGGAAGCTTTCTTT	CASTTNALGEAFF	-	TRBV2	TRBJ1-1	many
TGCGCCAGCAGCACAGGACTGAGACAGGAGGAGATCACTGAAGCTTTCTTT	CASSTGLRQEEITEAFF	-	TRBV5-1	TRBJ1-1	many
TGTGCCAGCAGCGCTGGGGGCCATGAGCAGTTCTTC	CASSAGGHEQFF	-	TRBV11-2	TRBJ2-1	many
TGTGCCAGCAGCTCGGTTCTTGGGACAGGGATGAACACTGAAGCTTTCTTT	CASSSVLGTGMNTEAFF	TRBD1	TRBV11-2	TRBJ1-1	many
TGTGCCAGCAGTACTGGGAACCCTGTGAAGCCCCAGCATTTT	CASSTGNPVKPQHF	-	TRBV2	TRBJ1-5	many
TGTGCCAGCAGGCGGGCGGCGAGTGGCGTCGGGGAGCTGTTTTTT	CASRRAASGVGELFF	-	TRBV2	TRBJ2-2	many
TGTGCCAGTAGTATGAGGGATAATTCACCCCTCCACTTT	CASSMRDNSPLHF	-	TRBV19	TRBJ1-6	-